This TCR beta chain came from a study of beta chain features in type 1 diabetes. The whole isolated RNA underwent reverse transcription, so sequencing captured expressed TCRB transcripts. Clones were read by immunoSEQ multiplex PCR, and TCRdb kept only the in-frame ones, dropping some. The table includes hundreds of thousands of clones, roughly an eighth detected once. Overall study results and limits: When Type 1 diabetes patients were examined, their TCRB CDR3s proved moderately but significantly shorter in all four CD4+ subsets.

Germline CDR1 and CDR2: SGHNT and YENEEA. V was trimmed by 1 base and J by 0 bases, leaving 10 bases between them. CDR3 size: 15 residues. This clone came up a few times. The antigen is not known. The authors sorted CD4+ naive, central memory, regulatory and stem cell-like memory cells via CD45RO/CCR7/CD25/CD127/CD95/CD27. Sorting gave populations that all exceeded 98% purity. Sequencing input: naive CD4+ T cells from blood. The TCR was taken from a man between 18 and 29 years old with type 1 diabetes. The rearrangement uses TRBV11-3 and TRBJ2-7; the D call may be TRBD1 or TRBD2 (5 bases each). Here the CDR3 DNA reads TGTGCCAGCAGCTTAGGGGACCGCAGCTCCTACGAGCAGTACTTC. Its translation: CASSLGDRSSYEQYF. Combining the CDR3 with reference TRBV11-3 and TRBJ2-7 gives the whole variable domain EAGVVQSPRYKIIEKKQPVAFWCNPISGHNTLYWYLQNLGQGPELLIRYENEEAVDDSQLPKDRFSAERLKGVDSTLKIQPAELGDSAVYLCASSLGDRSSYEQYFGPGTRLTVT.